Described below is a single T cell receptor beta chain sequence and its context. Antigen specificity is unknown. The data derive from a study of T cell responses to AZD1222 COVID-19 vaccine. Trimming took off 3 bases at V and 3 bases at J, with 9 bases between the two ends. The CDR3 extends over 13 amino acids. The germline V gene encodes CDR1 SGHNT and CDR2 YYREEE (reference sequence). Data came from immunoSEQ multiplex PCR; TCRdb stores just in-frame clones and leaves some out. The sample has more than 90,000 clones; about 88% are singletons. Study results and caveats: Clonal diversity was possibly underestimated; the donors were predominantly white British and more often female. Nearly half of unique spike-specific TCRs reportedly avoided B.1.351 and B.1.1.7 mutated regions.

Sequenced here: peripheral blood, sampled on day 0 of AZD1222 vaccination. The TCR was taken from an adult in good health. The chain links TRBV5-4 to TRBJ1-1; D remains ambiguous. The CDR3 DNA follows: TGTGCCAGCAGCTCGGGAGGGCACACTGAAGCTTTCTTT. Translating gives CASSSGGHTEAFF.